These T cell receptor beta chains were read from a single sample in a study of cytomegalovirus exposure and HLA in healthy donors. Assay: immunoSEQ multiplex PCR; the TCRdb copy retains only in-frame clones and omits some. The table has roughly 140,000 clones, less than 85% seen once. Sequenced material: PBMCs. Receptor source: a man aged 35 to 55 in good health and CMV-seropositive. Both conserved end residues are part of each CDR3. The D gene is left open where the match is weak. Size values are once, few and many counts, or a class for expanded clones, and some rows have none.

j_call clone_size v_call d_call cdr3_nt cdr3_aa
TRBJ2-7 - TRBV5-1 - TGCGCCAGCAGCTTCGGGAGCTCCTACGAGCAGTACTTC CASSFGSSYEQYF
TRBJ2-7 - TRBV7-6 TRBD2 TGTGCCAGCAGCTTGGCCCCAAGCGGGAGCATGAGCGAGCAGTACTTC CASSLAPSGSMSEQYF
TRBJ2-7 - TRBV7-8 TRBD2 TGTGCCAGCAGCTTACTAGCGGGAGGAGGCGAGCAGTACTTC CASSLLAGGGEQYF
TRBJ1-4 - TRBV4-3 TRBD1 TGCGCCAGCAGCCCAAATACAGGGGAACTAAATGAAAAACTGTTTTTT CASSPNTGELNEKLFF
TRBJ2-3 - TRBV6-1 - TGTGCCAGCGGGTGGAGGGGCACAGATACGCAGTATTTT CASGWRGTDTQYF
TRBJ1-2 once TRBV4-1 - TGCGCCAGCAGCCTTCAACCGGGATCCAACTATGGCTACACCTTC CASSLQPGSNYGYTF
TRBJ1-3 - TRBV5-4 TRBD1 TGTGCCAGCAGCCTGGACAGGGATCCTTACACCATATATTTT CASSLDRDPYTIYF
TRBJ2-1 - TRBV11-1 - TGTGCCAGCAGCCGAGGTGGCAGCTCCTACAATGAGCAGTTCTTC CASSRGGSSYNEQFF
TRBJ2-7 few TRBV6-4 - TGTGCGAGCCTTCCAGGGGGGACACCTGATTTTTTAGAGCAGTACTTC CASLPGGTPDFLEQYF
TRBJ2-5 few TRBV18 - TGTGCCAGCTCACAATCACAGGGTCCCCCAGAGACCCAGTACTTC CASSQSQGPPETQYF
TRBJ2-7 - TRBV7-9 TRBD1 TGTGCCAGCAGCTCTGCAGGGGGCGAGCAGTACTTC CASSSAGGEQYF
TRBJ1-2 - TRBV27 TRBD1 TGTGCCAGCAGTTCCGACAGGGGCGGCTATGGCTACACCTTC CASSSDRGGYGYTF
TRBJ2-1 - TRBV6-4 TRBD2 TGTGCCAGCAGTTTACGAACTAGCGGGGAGTACAATGAGCAGTTCTTC CASSLRTSGEYNEQFF
TRBJ1-4 - TRBV28 - TGTGCCAGCACCCCCCATGGCAGTAATGAAAAACTGTTTTTT CASTPHGSNEKLFF
TRBJ1-3 - TRBV6-6 - TGTGCCAGCAGTTACTCGGCGCGGGATAACCGGATATATTTT CASSYSARDNRIYF
TRBJ2-7 - TRBV5-1 TRBD1 TGCGCCAGCAGCTTCCAGGGGGATGCGTACGAGCAGTACTTC CASSFQGDAYEQYF
TRBJ2-7 - TRBV5-6 TRBD1 TGTGCCAGCAGCGGCTTTGACAGGGGATTCAACGAGCAGTACTTC CASSGFDRGFNEQYF
TRBJ2-1 - TRBV2 TRBD2 TGTGCCAGCAGTGAAGGGGGACTAGCAAGAGCGCAGTTCTTC CASSEGGLARAQFF
TRBJ1-2 - TRBV4-3 - TGCGCCAGCAGCCAAGTCGGGACACAGAATGGCTACACCTTC CASSQVGTQNGYTF
TRBJ2-7 - TRBV12-5 TRBD1 TGTGCTAGTGGTTTCCCGACAGGGCCTTTCTCCTACGAGCAGTACTTC CASGFPTGPFSYEQYF
TRBJ1-1 - TRBV7-2 - TGTGCCAGCAGCTTAGGACCCGGACATTCAGATGAAGCTTTCTTT CASSLGPGHSDEAFF
TRBJ2-7 few TRBV4-3 - TGCGCCAGCAGCCAGGCCCTTCAGGTCGACTCCTACGAGCAGTACTTC CASSQALQVDSYEQYF
TRBJ1-5 - TRBV27 - TGTGCCAGCAGTTCCCTAGGGGCGCAGCCCCAGCATTTT CASSSLGAQPQHF
TRBJ2-1 - TRBV4-3 - TGCGCCAGCAGCCAAGTCCCGGGAGAGCAGTTCTTC CASSQVPGEQFF
TRBJ2-7 - TRBV29-1 TRBD2 TGCAGCGTCTTCACTAGCGGGCTCCACGAGCAGTACTTC CSVFTSGLHEQYF
TRBJ1-1 - TRBV7-9 - TGTGCCAGCAGCTTAGTACGGGGGGAAGAAGCTTTCTTT CASSLVRGEEAFF
TRBJ2-5 - TRBV29-1 - TGCAGCGTTGGGGTGACAGGACGGCAAGAGACCCAGTACTTC CSVGVTGRQETQYF
TRBJ2-5 - TRBV29-1 TRBD2 TGCAGCGTTGTTGGGGGGGTGGGGGAGACCCAGTACTTC CSVVGGVGETQYF
TRBJ2-7 - TRBV19 TRBD1 TGTGCCAGTAGTCTCTTTCGGGACAGCGGTTACTACGAGCAGTACTTC CASSLFRDSGYYEQYF
TRBJ1-2 - TRBV19 TRBD1 TGTGCCAGTAGTACCTCGAGACAGGGTGCCCCCTCGTCCTATGGCTACACCTTC CASSTSRQGAPSSYGYTF
TRBJ1-4 - TRBV18 TRBD1 TGTGCCAGCTCACTTCGGGGACAGATCGCTTTAAGCGCAACTAATGAAAAACTGTTTTTT CASSLRGQIALSATNEKLFF